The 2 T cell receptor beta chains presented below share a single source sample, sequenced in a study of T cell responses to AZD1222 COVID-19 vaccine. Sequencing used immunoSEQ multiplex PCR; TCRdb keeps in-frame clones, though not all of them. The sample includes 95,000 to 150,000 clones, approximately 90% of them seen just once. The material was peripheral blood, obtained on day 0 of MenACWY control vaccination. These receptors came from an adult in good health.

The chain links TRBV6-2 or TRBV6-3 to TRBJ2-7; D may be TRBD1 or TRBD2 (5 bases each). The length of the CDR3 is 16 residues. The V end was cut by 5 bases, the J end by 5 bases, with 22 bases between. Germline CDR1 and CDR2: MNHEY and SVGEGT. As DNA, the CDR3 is TGTGCCAGCAGTCCCAACATCGGGACGGCGAACCACGAGCAGTACTTC. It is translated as CASSPNIGTANHEQYF.

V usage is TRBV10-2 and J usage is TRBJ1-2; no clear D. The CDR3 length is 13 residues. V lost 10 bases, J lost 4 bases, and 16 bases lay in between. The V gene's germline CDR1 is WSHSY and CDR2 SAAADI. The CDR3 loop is CATSDESSYGYTF. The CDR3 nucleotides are TGCGCCACATCGGACGAATCGTCCTATGGCTACACCTTC.